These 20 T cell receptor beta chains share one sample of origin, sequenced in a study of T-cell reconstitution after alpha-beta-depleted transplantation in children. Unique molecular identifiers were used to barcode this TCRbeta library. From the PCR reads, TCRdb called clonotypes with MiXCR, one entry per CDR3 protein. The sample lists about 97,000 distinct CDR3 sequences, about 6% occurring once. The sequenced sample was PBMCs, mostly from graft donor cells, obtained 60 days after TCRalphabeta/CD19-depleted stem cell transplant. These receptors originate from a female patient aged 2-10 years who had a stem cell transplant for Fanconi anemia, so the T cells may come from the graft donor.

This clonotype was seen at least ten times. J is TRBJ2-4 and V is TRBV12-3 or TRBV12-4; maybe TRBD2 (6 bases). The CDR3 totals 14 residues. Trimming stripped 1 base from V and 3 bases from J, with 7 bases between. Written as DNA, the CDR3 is TGTGCCAGCAGTTTAGTGGGAGGCAAAAACATTCAGTACTTC. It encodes CASSLVGGKNIQYF.

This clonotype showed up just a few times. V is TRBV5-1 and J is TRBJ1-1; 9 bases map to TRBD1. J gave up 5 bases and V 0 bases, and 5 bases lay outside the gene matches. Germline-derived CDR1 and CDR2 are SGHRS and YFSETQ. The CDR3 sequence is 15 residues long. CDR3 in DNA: TGCGCCAGCAGCTTGGACGGACAGGGGCAGACTGAAGCTTTCTTT. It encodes CASSLDGQGQTEAFF.

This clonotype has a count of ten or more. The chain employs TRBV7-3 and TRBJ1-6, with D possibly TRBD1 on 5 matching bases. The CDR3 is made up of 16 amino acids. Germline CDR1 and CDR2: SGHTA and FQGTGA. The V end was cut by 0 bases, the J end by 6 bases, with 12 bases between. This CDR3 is CASSLTGVFRNSPLHF. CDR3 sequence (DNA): TGTGCCAGCAGCTTAACGGGGGTTTTCCGTAATTCACCCCTCCACTTT.

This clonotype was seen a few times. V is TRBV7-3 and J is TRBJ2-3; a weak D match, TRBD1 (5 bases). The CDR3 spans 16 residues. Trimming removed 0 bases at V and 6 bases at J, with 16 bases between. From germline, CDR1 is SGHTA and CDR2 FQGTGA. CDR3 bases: TGTGCCAGCAGCTTAACAGGGGTAGGCACAAGGGATACGCAGTATTTT. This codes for CASSLTGVGTRDTQYF. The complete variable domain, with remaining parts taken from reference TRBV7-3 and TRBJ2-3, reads GAGVSQTPSNKVTEKGKYVELRCDPISGHTALYWYRQSLGQGPEFLIYFQGTGAADDSGLPNDRFFAVRPEGSVSTLKIQRTERGDSAVYLCASSLTGVGTRDTQYFGPGTRLTVL.

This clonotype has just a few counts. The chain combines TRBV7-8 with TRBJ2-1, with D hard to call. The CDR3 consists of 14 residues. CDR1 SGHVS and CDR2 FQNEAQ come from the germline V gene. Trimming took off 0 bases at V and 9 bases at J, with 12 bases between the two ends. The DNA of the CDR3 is TGTGCCAGCAGCTTAGCGCAGGCCGCCGGTGAGCAGTTCTTC. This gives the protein CASSLAQAAGEQFF.

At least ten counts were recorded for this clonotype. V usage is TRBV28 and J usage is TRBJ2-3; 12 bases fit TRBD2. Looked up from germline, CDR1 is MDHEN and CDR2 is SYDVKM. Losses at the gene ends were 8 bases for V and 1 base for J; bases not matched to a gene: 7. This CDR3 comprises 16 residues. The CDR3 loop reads CASGLAGMFGTDTQYF. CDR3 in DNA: TGTGCCAGCGGACTAGCGGGAATGTTTGGCACAGATACGCAGTATTTT.

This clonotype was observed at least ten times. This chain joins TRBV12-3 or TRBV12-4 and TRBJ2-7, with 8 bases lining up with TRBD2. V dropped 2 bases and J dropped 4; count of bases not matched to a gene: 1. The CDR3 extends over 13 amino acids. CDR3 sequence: CASSLTSGYEQYF. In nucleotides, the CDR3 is TGTGCCAGCAGTTTAACTAGCGGATACGAGCAGTACTTC.

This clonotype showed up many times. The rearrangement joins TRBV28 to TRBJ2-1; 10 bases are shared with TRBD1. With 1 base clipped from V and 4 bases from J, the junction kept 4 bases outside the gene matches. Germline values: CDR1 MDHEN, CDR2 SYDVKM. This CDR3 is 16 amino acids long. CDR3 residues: CASSLYGTGVYNEQFF. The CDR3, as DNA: TGTGCCAGCAGTTTATACGGGACAGGGGTATACAATGAGCAGTTCTTC.

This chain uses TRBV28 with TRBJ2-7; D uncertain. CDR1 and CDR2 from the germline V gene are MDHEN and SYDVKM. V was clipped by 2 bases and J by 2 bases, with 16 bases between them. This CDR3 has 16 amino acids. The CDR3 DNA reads TGTGCCAGCAGTTTAATAGGCCCCCAATCGCCCTACGAGCAGTACTTC. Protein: CASSLIGPQSPYEQYF.

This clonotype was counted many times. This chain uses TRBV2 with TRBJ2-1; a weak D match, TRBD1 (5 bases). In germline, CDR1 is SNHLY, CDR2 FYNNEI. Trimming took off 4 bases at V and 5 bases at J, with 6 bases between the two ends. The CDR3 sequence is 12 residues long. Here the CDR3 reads CASSGQNNEQFF. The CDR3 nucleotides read TGTGCCAGCAGTGGACAGAACAATGAGCAGTTCTTC.

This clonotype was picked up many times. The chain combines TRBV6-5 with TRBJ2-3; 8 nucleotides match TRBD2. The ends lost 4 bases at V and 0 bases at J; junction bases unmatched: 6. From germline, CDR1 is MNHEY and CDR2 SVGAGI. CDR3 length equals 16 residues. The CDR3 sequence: CASSWGGGTSTDTQYF. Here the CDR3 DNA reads TGTGCCAGCAGTTGGGGCGGGGGGACTAGCACAGATACGCAGTATTTT.

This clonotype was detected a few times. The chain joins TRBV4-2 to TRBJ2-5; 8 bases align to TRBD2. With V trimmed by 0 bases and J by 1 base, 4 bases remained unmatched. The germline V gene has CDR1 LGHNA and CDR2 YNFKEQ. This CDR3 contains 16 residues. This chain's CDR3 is CASSQEALAGQETQYF. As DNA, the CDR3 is TGTGCCAGCAGCCAAGAAGCCCTAGCGGGCCAAGAGACCCAGTACTTC.

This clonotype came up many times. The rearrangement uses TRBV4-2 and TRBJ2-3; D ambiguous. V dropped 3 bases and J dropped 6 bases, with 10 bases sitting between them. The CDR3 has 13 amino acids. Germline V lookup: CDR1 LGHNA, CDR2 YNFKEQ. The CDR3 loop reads CASSQARLDTQYF. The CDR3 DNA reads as TGTGCCAGCAGCCAGGCAAGACTGGATACGCAGTATTTT.

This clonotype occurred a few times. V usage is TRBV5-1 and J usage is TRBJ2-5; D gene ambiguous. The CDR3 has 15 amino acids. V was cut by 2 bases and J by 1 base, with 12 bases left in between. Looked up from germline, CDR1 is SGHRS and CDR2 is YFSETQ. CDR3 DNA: TGCGCCAGCAGCTTTATGGGTCTAACCCAAGAGACCCAGTACTTC. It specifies CASSFMGLTQETQYF. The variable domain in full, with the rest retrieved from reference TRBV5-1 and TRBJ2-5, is KAGVTQTPRYLIKTRGQQVTLSCSPISGHRSVSWYQQTPGQGLQFLFEYFSETQRNKGNFPGRFSGRQFSNSRSEMNVSTLELGDSALYLCASSFMGLTQETQYFGPGTRLLVL.

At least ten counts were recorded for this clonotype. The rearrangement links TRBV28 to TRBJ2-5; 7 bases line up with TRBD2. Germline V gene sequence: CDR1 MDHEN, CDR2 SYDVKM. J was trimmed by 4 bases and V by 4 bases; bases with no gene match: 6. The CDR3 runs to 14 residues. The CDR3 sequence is CASSSTREGETQYF. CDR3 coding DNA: TGTGCCAGCAGTTCCACAAGGGAGGGAGAGACCCAGTACTTC.

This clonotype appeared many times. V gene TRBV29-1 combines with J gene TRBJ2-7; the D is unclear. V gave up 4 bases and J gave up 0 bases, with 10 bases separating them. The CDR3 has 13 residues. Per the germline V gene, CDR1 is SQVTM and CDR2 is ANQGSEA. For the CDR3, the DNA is TGCAGCGTTGTTGGGCGGCCCTCCTACGAGCAGTACTTC. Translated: CSVVGRPSYEQYF.

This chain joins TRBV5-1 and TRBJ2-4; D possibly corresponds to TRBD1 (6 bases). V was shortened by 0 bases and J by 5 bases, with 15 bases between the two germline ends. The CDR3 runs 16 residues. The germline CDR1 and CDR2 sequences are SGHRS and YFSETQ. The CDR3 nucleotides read TGCGCCAGCAGCTTGGCCAGGGGAGATCCTGAAAACATTCAGTACTTC. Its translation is CASSLARGDPENIQYF. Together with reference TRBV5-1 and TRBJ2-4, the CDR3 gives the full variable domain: KAGVTQTPRYLIKTRGQQVTLSCSPISGHRSVSWYQQTPGQGLQFLFEYFSETQRNKGNFPGRFSGRQFSNSRSEMNVSTLELGDSALYLCASSLARGDPENIQYFGAGTRLSVL.

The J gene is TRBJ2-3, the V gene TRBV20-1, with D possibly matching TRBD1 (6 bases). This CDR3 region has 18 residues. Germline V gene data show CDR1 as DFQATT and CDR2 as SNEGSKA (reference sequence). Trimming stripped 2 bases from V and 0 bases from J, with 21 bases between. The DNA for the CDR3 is TGCAGTGCTAGAACAGGGAAAGGTGGTGTAACTAGCACAGATACGCAGTATTTT. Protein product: CSARTGKGGVTSTDTQYF.

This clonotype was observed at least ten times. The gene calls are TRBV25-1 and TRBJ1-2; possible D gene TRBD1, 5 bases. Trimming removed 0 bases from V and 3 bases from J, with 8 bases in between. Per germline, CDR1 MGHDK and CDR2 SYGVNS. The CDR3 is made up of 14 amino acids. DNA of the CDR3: TGTGCCAGCAGTGAATACGGGGGTGACTATGGCTACACCTTC. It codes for CASSEYGGDYGYTF.

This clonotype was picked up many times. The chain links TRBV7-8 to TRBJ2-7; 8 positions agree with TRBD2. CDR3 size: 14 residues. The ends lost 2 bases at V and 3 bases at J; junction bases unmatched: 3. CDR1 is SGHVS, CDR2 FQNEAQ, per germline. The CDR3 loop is CASSLRTSYYEQYF. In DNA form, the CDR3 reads TGTGCCAGCAGCTTAAGGACTAGCTACTACGAGCAGTACTTC.